This TCR beta chain was recovered during a study of T cells in Graves' hyperthyroidism and ophthalmopathy (dated by TCRdb to between 2018 and 2021). Concerning the study at large: Peripheral blood was collected at initial diagnosis, before any treatment. For training and testing, the 100 or so patients in the discovery cohort were randomly divided in a 7:3 ratio. According to the paper, TCR Vbeta CDR3 sequencing was carried out on about 140 peripheral blood samples, which came from more than 40 ophthalmopathy, around 75 hyperthyroidism and around 17 progressor patients. TCR V-J signatures able to tell the groups apart were searched for in a discovery cohort of 100 or so patients, of whom around 42 had Graves' ophthalmopathy and 55 to 60 had stable Graves' hyperthyroidism. Whether ophthalmopathy could be predicted prospectively was tested in an independent validation cohort made up of about 20 hyperthyroidism patients plus 17 patients who later progressed to ophthalmopathy. In roughly six Graves' hyperthyroidism patients, the study also compared T-cell repertoires from thyroid tissue with T-cell repertoires from blood. After sampling, hyperthyroidism patients received methimazole starting at 30 mg daily, and ophthalmopathy patients received high-dose intravenous methylprednisolone.

This clonotype was detected many times. Its target antigen remains unknown. Compared with germline, one end of the junction differs, possibly owing to a read error. Counted from cysteine to phenylalanine, this CDR3 has 13 amino acids. Only the CDR3 DNA is retained, 39 bases long and in frame from the first base. As encoded in the germline V gene, CDR1 is SGDLS while CDR2 is YYNGEE. Hyperthyroidism patients were newly diagnosed, had a disease duration of under 2 months, and were aged 18 to 65 years. The study excluded patients with uncontrolled infections, other autoimmune diseases, pregnancy or lactation. Diagnoses were based on clinical symptoms, serum thyroxine and TRAb, thyroid ultrasound and orbital computed tomography. For progressor patients, blood was drawn at the first diagnosis of hyperthyroidism, before any ophthalmopathy symptoms had appeared. PBMCs were separated from 10 ml of fresh peripheral blood using Ficoll-Paque density gradient centrifugation. Progressor patients were first diagnosed with Graves' hyperthyroidism and then developed ophthalmopathy during follow-up. Total RNA was extracted using Trizol reagent, and RNA quality was assessed on an Agilent 2100 Bioanalyzer.

Paper-wide results and their limitations: In validation, progression to ophthalmopathy was predicted by the model with about 70% sensitivity and around 75% specificity, a median of approximately 6.5 months before onset. Blood samples also contained most of the expanded thyroid clonotypes (frequency above 0.001), which suggests that blood repertoires may reflect thyroid immune responses. Ophthalmopathy was separated from stable hyperthyroidism by a 13 V-J signature model, with 85% to 90% sensitivity and roughly 81% specificity obtained in cross-validation and 80%/75% obtained in testing. Sample size was not statistically predetermined, and investigators were not blinded to group allocation.

The TCR beta CDR3 regions were amplified from the RNA transcripts. A first-round RT-PCR of the TCR CDR3 used the HTBI primer set with the Qiagen OneStep RT-PCR kit. Libraries were constructed in a second round of multiplex PCR, after which size selection and purification were carried out. The libraries were sequenced on an Illumina HiSeq2000 using paired-end 100 bp reads. Per the original workflow: SOAPnuke was used to process the raw data, removing reads that contained adapters or uncalled bases, had a mean Phred below 15, or lacked an exact match to the constant primer or identifier. High-quality paired reads were merged with COPE v1.2.5, and unique nucleotide sequences were defined as clonotypes. MiTCR v1.1 was used to align clonotypes to the IMGT TRBV, TRBD and TRBJ reference segments. Only V-J combinations with frequency above 0.0001, covering approximately 99% of repertoires, were analysed. A TCS score was defined as the ratio of F50 (clonal expansion) to E x V (chaos), with BLOSUM62-based TCRdist applied between CDR3 peptides within each V-J. Welch's t-statistics and random forest reduced 514 V-J features to under 15, which were used in a naive Bayes classifier (R e1071). The raw public reads went through TCRdb reprocessing: fastp at Q25, MiXCR clone calling, in-frame beta chains kept. Merged by CDR3 protein, the rows form single entries marked with the most common genes and DNA. TCRdb's processing, not the authors', yielded these V and J calls. The sample data list 300,000 to 450,000 distinct CDR3 sequences, and about 18% of these were observed just once. The ten largest clonotypes hold around a third of the sample.

The rearranged segments are TRBV9 and TRBJ2-1; too little of a D gene remains to name it. The source of this sequence is a young woman with Graves' hyperthyroidism that later progressed to Graves' ophthalmopathy. Sequencing was done on a sample of blood. The DNA sequence is as follows: TGTGCCAGCAGTGTAGGGTCCTACAATGAGCAGTTCTTC. Translated, this is CASSVGSYNEQFF. Extended through the reference TRBV9 and TRBJ2-1 proteins, this CDR3 yields the full variable domain: DSGVTQTPKHLITATGQRVTLRCSPRSGDLSVYWYQQSLDQGLQFLIQYYNGEERAKGNILERFSAQQFPDLHSELNLSSLELGDSALYFCASSVGSYNEQFFGPGTRLTVL.